This T cell receptor (beta chain) was captured by sequencing in a study of T cells after posttransplantation cyclophosphamide. Treatment was busulfan-fludarabine conditioning, a marrow graft, and cyclophosphamide on days +3 and +4. Some clones are missing from TCRdb's copy, which holds only in-frame ones; the method was immunoSEQ multiplex PCR. The sample is made up of thousands of clones, none counted only once. This clone was found many times. V lost 6 bases and J lost 5; bases outside the gene matches: 5. The CDR3 covers 13 residues. In germline, CDR1 is SNHLY, CDR2 FYNNEI. This specimen was PBMCs, taken after allogeneic stem cell transplant with posttransplant cyclophosphamide. The chain uses TRBV2 and TRBJ1-1; 8 bases map to TRBD1. The source of this sequence is a male patient younger than 35 who received an allogeneic stem cell transplant from an unrelated donor, was CMV-positive, and had acute and chronic GVHD. Certain T cells may be donor cells from the graft. DNA of the CDR3: TGTGCCAGCAGAGCGGACAGGGAAACTGAAGCTTTCTTT. This translates into CASRADRETEAFF.